The 16 T cell receptor beta chains presented below share a single source sample, sequenced in a study of T cell repertoires in cytomegalovirus infection. For these receptors, no antigen is known. TCRdb re-called the reads through MiXCR, storing one row per CDR3 protein. The sample has approximately 470,000 distinct CDR3 sequences, more than 40% seen once; the top ten hold about 45%. The starting material was cultured PBMCs, obtained from culture after CMV antigen stimulation. These TCRs come from a human donor in good health (CMV status not recorded). Some clones in this sample may be carry-over from other donors' samples.

The gene calls are TRBV12-3 or TRBV12-4 and TRBJ1-5; D unclear. V lost 3 bases and J 10 bases, leaving 10 bases between the germline ends. The CDR3 is 12 amino acids. CDR3 sequence: CASSFRDNPQHF. CDR3 nucleotides: TGTGCCAGCAGTTTCAGAGACAATCCCCAGCATTTT.

In this sample, this clonotype turned up a few times. The rearrangement links TRBV7-2 to TRBJ2-5; D might be TRBD2 (6 bases). Germline V lookup: CDR1 SGHTA, CDR2 FQGNSA. CDR3 length equals 13 residues. The V end lost 6 bases, the J end lost 5 bases, and 13 bases lay between the germline ends. The CDR3 DNA reads TGTGCCAGCAGTGGGAGGCTGAGCGAGACCCAGTACTTC. Translating gives CASSGRLSETQYF.

V gene TRBV7-3 combines with J gene TRBJ2-7; D is uncertain. V was clipped by 5 bases and J by 7 bases, with 9 bases between them. The CDR3 is made up of 11 amino acids. Germline CDR1 is SGHTA and CDR2 is FQGTGA. The CDR3 DNA is TGTGCCAGCAGCCCTTATGGGGAGCAGTACTTC. Amino acids: CASSPYGEQYF.

This clonotype has at least ten counts. The chain employs TRBV4-1 and TRBJ2-1; 12 bases are a match to TRBD2. Germline CDR1 MGHRA, CDR2 YSYEKL. With 4 bases clipped from V and 10 bases from J, the junction kept 11 bases outside the gene matches. The CDR3 has 16 amino acids. CDR3: CASSPSDPSGGVEQFF. Written as DNA, the CDR3 is TGCGCCAGCAGCCCAAGCGACCCTAGCGGGGGGGTAGAGCAGTTCTTC.

Note on this clonotype: A much larger clone differs by one base, so this may be a read error. The chain has TRBV9 and TRBJ2-1; TRBD1 matches at 10 bases. The V gene's germline CDR1 is SGDLS and CDR2 YYNGEE. The CDR3 covers 15 residues. V lost 2 bases and J lost 3; bases outside the gene matches: 2. CDR3 DNA: TGTGCCAGCAGCGTCGACAGGGGGCTCTACAATGAGCAGTTCTTC. Its protein is CASSVDRGLYNEQFF.

This clonotype was detected ten times or more. This sequence joins TRBV7-2 and TRBJ2-5; tentative D call: TRBD1 (5 bases). Per the germline V gene, CDR1 is SGHTA and CDR2 is FQGNSA. There are 15 residues in the CDR3. Trimming removed 5 bases from V and 5 bases from J, with 18 bases in between. The CDR3 nucleotides are TGTGCCAGCAGCCGAAACACAGGCAGCTCTGAGACCCAGTACTTC. It encodes CASSRNTGSSETQYF.

The table lists this clonotype with many counts. The genes are TRBV7-2 and TRBJ1-3, with TRBD1 matching 7 bases. CDR1 is SGHTA and CDR2 is FQGNSA in the germline V gene. Trimming cost V 5 bases and J 8 bases; bases outside gene matches: 9. There are 14 residues in the CDR3. CDR3 protein: CASSPGGARYTIYF. Written as DNA, the CDR3 is TGTGCCAGCAGCCCAGGGGGGGCTCGTTACACCATATATTTT.

The chain employs TRBV7-2 and TRBJ2-7; D is perhaps TRBD2 (7 bases). Germline V gene data show CDR1 as SGHTA and CDR2 as FQGNSA. V gave up 3 bases and J gave up 7 bases, with 16 bases separating them. There are 14 residues in the CDR3. This CDR3 reads CASSFGGGAQEQYF. The CDR3 DNA reads as TGTGCCAGCAGCTTTGGAGGGGGGGCGCAAGAGCAGTACTTC.

V gene TRBV7-2 combines with J gene TRBJ2-7, with 12 bases that match TRBD2. The V gene's germline CDR1 is SGHTA and CDR2 FQGNSA. V shed 4 bases, J shed 9 bases, and the junction held 10 bases outside the gene matches. The CDR3 runs to 15 residues. CDR3 loop: CASSWTSGELRRQYF. Here the CDR3 DNA reads TGTGCCAGCAGCTGGACTAGCGGGGAACTTCGTCGGCAGTACTTC. Combining the CDR3 with reference TRBV7-2 and TRBJ2-7 gives the whole variable domain GAGVSQSPSNKVTEKGKDVELRCDPISGHTALYWYRQSLGQGLEFLIYFQGNSAPDKSGLPSDRFSAERTGGSVSTLTIQRTQQEDSAVYLCASSWTSGELRRQYFGPGTRLTVT.

The chain links TRBV7-2 to TRBJ2-7, with TRBD2 as a possible D gene (5 bases). Germline V gene data show CDR1 as SGHTA and CDR2 as FQGNSA. The CDR3 sequence is 11 residues long. Trimming stripped 8 bases from V and 12 bases from J, with 17 bases between. In DNA, the CDR3 is TGTGCCAGCGGCCCGTGCCGGGATGTGTACTTC. Translating it yields CASGPCRDVYF.

The chain joins TRBV4-1 to TRBJ2-7; D gene unclear. Trimming stripped 3 bases from V and 3 bases from J, with 9 bases between. This CDR3 spans 13 amino acids. Germline loops: CDR1 MGHRA, CDR2 YSYEKL. The CDR3 DNA follows: TGCGCCAGCAGCCACCAGGAGAACTACGAGCAGTACTTC. Its protein product is CASSHQENYEQYF.

This chain connects TRBV19 to TRBJ1-5; D may be TRBD1 (6 bases). The CDR3 extends over 15 amino acids. Germline V gene sequence: CDR1 LNHDA, CDR2 SQIVND (reference sequence). The V and J ends lost 7 bases and 7 bases respectively, with 20 bases between them. The CDR3 protein is CASTPRGEIGQPQHF. The CDR3 DNA follows: TGTGCCAGTACCCCGAGGGGGGAGATCGGGCAGCCCCAGCATTTT.

The V gene is TRBV12-5, the J gene TRBJ1-1, with D perhaps TRBD1 (6 bases). V shed 7 bases and J shed 11 bases, with 26 bases lying between them. Germline V gene lookup returns CDR1 LGHNT and CDR2 FRNRAP. The CDR3 runs 15 residues. CDR3 sequence: CASDSGTSPPGGAFF. The CDR3 coding sequence is TGTGCTAGTGATTCCGGGACAAGTCCTCCCGGTGGGGCTTTCTTT.

The chain links TRBV12-3 or TRBV12-4 to TRBJ1-1; D possibly corresponds to TRBD1 (6 bases). Trimming removed 6 bases from V and 4 bases from J, with 15 bases in between. This CDR3 has 14 amino acids. CDR3 DNA: TGTGCCAGCAGCTTCCGGGGGCGCGGCACTGAAGCTTTCTTT. Its protein is CASSFRGRGTEAFF.

The V call is TRBV7-2, the J call TRBJ2-3; possibly TRBD2 for D (6 bases). Germline V CDR1 and CDR2: SGHTA, FQGNSA. Trimming took off 2 bases at V and 4 bases at J, with 13 bases between the two ends. The CDR3 has 15 amino acids. The CDR3 DNA reads as TGTGCCAGCAGCTTATCTCGGGAGACTCCAGATACGCAGTATTTT. It translates to CASSLSRETPDTQYF.

This clonotype was detected only once. This chain links TRBV6-6 with TRBJ2-2; D may be TRBD2 (5 bases). The ends were cut back, 5 bases at V and 7 bases at J, with 14 bases in the middle. The CDR3 contains 14 residues. Germline V gene data show CDR1 as MNHNY and CDR2 as SVGAGI (reference sequence). The CDR3: CASSELGNRGELFF. CDR3 nucleotide sequence: TGTGCCAGCAGTGAACTCGGGAACCGCGGGGAGCTGTTTTTT.